The text below deals with one T cell receptor (beta chain). Antigen unknown. This sample is part of a study of molecular identifiers for immune sequencing clone quantification. CDR1 and CDR2 (germline): SEHNR, FQNEAQ (reference sequence). This CDR3 has 15 amino acids. V was cut by 0 bases and J by 2 bases, with 8 bases left in between. TCRdb called the PCR reads again in MiXCR, with one record for every CDR3 protein. The repertoire holds hundreds of thousands of distinct CDR3 sequences, with 25% as singletons. Findings of the study overall: Detecting spiked Jurkat TCR RNA from one cell among about a million naive cells was reportedly possible. Under 1% of molecules in naive cells, but over 99% of effector molecules, belonged to clones above 20 RNA copies.

This TCR was sampled from a human donor in good health. Some libraries in this study had Jurkat cell RNA spiked in. The sample consisted of naive CD8+ T cells from blood, with Jurkat cell RNA spiked in. The subset is: FACS-sorted CD8+CD4-CCR7+CD45RA+ naive T cells. The rearrangement uses TRBV7-9 and TRBJ2-1; D may be TRBD1 (5 bases). The CDR3 region has the DNA TGTGCCAGCAGCTTAGCGGCAGGGACCTACAATGAGCAGTTCTTC. It encodes CASSLAAGTYNEQFF.